These T cell receptor beta chains were read from a single sample in a study of cytomegalovirus exposure and HLA in healthy donors. Here immunoSEQ multiplex PCR was the method, and the copy in TCRdb shows in-frame clones only, minus some. The sample lists more than 150,000 clones, around three quarters occurring once. Material for sequencing was PBMCs. Receptors were obtained from a woman aged 25-40 years in good health and CMV-seropositive. CDR3s include the opening cysteine and the closing phenylalanine or tryptophan. Each record gives: J gene, clone size, D gene, V gene, CDR3 protein, CDR3 DNA. D genes are given only for firm matches. A clone size is listed for some rows: how often the clone was seen (once, few, many), or a class if it is expanded.

TRBJ2-2,-,-,TRBV7-9,CASSFSNTGELFF,TGTGCCAGCAGCTTCTCGAACACCGGGGAGCTGTTTTTT
TRBJ2-2,-,-,TRBV28,CASSFLGLGLLNTGELFF,TGTGCCAGCAGTTTCCTGGGGTTGGGGCTCTTGAACACCGGGGAGCTGTTTTTT
TRBJ2-1,once,TRBD2,TRBV4-2,CASSQERRGGRYNEQFF,TGTGCCAGCAGCCAAGAGAGGCGGGGGGGCCGCTACAATGAGCAGTTCTTC
TRBJ1-5,-,-,TRBV10-1,CASSESRRGNQPQHF,TGCGCCAGCAGTGAGTCGAGACGGGGCAATCAGCCCCAGCATTTT
TRBJ2-1,-,-,TRBV4-3,CASSPRGSSSYNEQFF,TGCGCCAGCAGTCCTCGGGGGAGCAGCTCCTACAATGAGCAGTTCTTC
TRBJ2-7,-,-,TRBV5-1,CASSSSPTVSYEQYF,TGCGCCAGCAGCTCCTCCCCTACGGTCTCCTACGAGCAGTACTTC
TRBJ1-1,-,TRBD1,TRBV6-5,CASSSTGGSVAFF,TGTGCCAGCAGTTCGACAGGGGGCTCAGTAGCTTTCTTT
TRBJ2-1,few,-,TRBV10-3,CAISESRGNEQFF,TGTGCCATCAGTGAGTCGCGGGGAAATGAGCAGTTCTTC
TRBJ2-2,-,-,TRBV19,CASRWGTRGTGELFF,TGTGCCAGTAGATGGGGGACAAGGGGGACCGGGGAGCTGTTTTTT
TRBJ1-2,-,TRBD1,TRBV5-6,CASSPEQGQEELGYTF,TGTGCCAGCAGCCCAGAACAGGGACAGGAAGAACTTGGCTACACCTTC
TRBJ2-4,once,-,TRBV5-1,CASSSDPGSKNIQYF,TGCGCCAGCAGCTCCGATCCCGGGTCCAAAAACATTCAGTACTTC
TRBJ1-2,-,TRBD1,TRBV7-9,CASSSTRGRVYGYTF,TGTGCCAGCAGCTCAACCAGGGGGCGCGTCTATGGCTACACCTTC
TRBJ2-3,-,TRBD1,TRBV19,CASSTGQGPYTDTQYF,TGTGCCAGTAGTACAGGACAGGGGCCGTACACAGATACGCAGTATTTT
TRBJ2-2,few,TRBD2,TRBV6-4,CASSPTSPNTGELFF,TGTGCCAGCAGTCCGACTAGCCCGAACACCGGGGAGCTGTTTTTT
TRBJ2-3,-,TRBD1,TRBV6-5,CASSSSGGVKQYF,TGTGCCAGCAGTAGCTCAGGGGGCGTTAAGCAGTATTTT
TRBJ2-1,few,TRBD2,TRBV5-1,CASSLLSGAYNEQFF,TGCGCCAGCAGCTTGCTTAGCGGGGCGTACAATGAGCAGTTCTTC
TRBJ1-5,few,-,TRBV5-1,CAREGYGRQPQHF,TGCGCCAGAGAGGGTTACGGTAGACAGCCCCAGCATTTT
TRBJ2-7,-,-,TRBV6-5,CASSYRGSPAHEQYF,TGTGCCAGCAGTTATCGGGGATCCCCGGCCCACGAGCAGTACTTC
TRBJ1-6,few,TRBD1,TRBV19,CASSINWTGYSPLHF,TGTGCCAGTAGTATTAATTGGACAGGGTACTCACCCCTCCACTTT
TRBJ2-3,-,TRBD2,TRBV4-1,CASSQEVAGSTDTQYF,TGCGCCAGCAGCCAAGAAGTAGCGGGTAGCACAGATACGCAGTATTTT
TRBJ2-7,-,-,TRBV6-5,CASSYSNKDYEQYF,TGTGCCAGCAGTTACTCAAACAAAGACTACGAGCAGTACTTC
TRBJ2-1,-,TRBD1,TRBV5-1,CASSLPGGVRDEQFF,TGCGCCAGCAGCTTGCCAGGGGGCGTGAGAGATGAGCAGTTCTTC
TRBJ1-4,-,-,TRBV9,CASSGQNEKLFF,TGTGCCAGCAGTGGGCAAAATGAAAAACTGTTTTTT
TRBJ1-5,-,-,TRBV10-1,CASSRTAKGPQHF,TGCGCCAGCAGCAGGACAGCTAAGGGGCCCCAGCATTTT
TRBJ2-2,-,-,TRBV4-3,CASSQDFGRWGRDTGELFF,TGCGCCAGCAGCCAAGACTTTGGGAGGTGGGGTCGCGACACCGGGGAGCTGTTTTTT
TRBJ1-2,few,TRBD1,TRBV19,CASSIISDRDYGYTF,TGTGCCAGTAGTATTATTTCCGACAGGGACTATGGCTACACCTTC
TRBJ1-1,-,-,TRBV2,CARGNTEAFF,TGTGCCCGAGGGAACACTGAAGCTTTCTTT
TRBJ2-2,-,-,TRBV6-4,CASGPRAPNTGELFF,TGTGCCAGCGGCCCCAGGGCCCCGAACACCGGGGAGCTGTTTTTT
TRBJ2-5,-,TRBD2,TRBV4-1,CASSQAVPRTRKKTQYF,TGCGCCAGCAGCCAGGCCGTCCCTCGGACTAGGAAAAAGACCCAGTACTTC
TRBJ2-4,-,TRBD1,TRBV10-2,CASSDGQVVDIQYF,TGCGCCAGCAGCGACGGACAGGTCGTGGACATTCAGTACTTC
TRBJ1-5,once,-,TRBV11-3,CASSSTGAGGNQPQHF,TGTGCCAGCAGCTCGACGGGGGCGGGGGGCAATCAGCCCCAGCATTTT
TRBJ2-2,-,TRBD2,TRBV9,CASSVDGSGGAGELFF,TGTGCCAGCAGCGTAGACGGTAGCGGGGGGGCGGGAGAGCTGTTTTTT
TRBJ2-3,-,TRBD2,TRBV7-2,CASSLRPWTRSTDTQYF,TGTGCCAGCAGCTTAAGGCCCTGGACTAGGAGCACAGATACGCAGTATTTT
TRBJ2-5,few,TRBD1,TRBV4-3,CASSQERGGAETQYF,TGCGCCAGCAGCCAAGAAAGAGGGGGCGCGGAGACCCAGTACTTC
TRBJ1-4,few,-,TRBV7-2,CASMLQGVTANEKLFF,TGTGCCAGCATGCTACAGGGAGTGACGGCTAATGAAAAACTGTTTTTT
TRBJ2-5,-,-,TRBV18,CASSPGQKETQYF,TGTGCCAGCTCACCTGGGCAGAAAGAGACCCAGTACTTC
TRBJ1-6,-,-,TRBV30,CAWSAVAGSPLHF,TGTGCCTGGAGTGCGGTCGCGGGATCACCCCTCCACTTT
TRBJ2-1,once,-,TRBV10-1,CASSERGTYNEQFF,TGCGCCAGCAGTGAGCGGGGGACCTACAATGAGCAGTTCTTC
TRBJ1-3,-,-,TRBV18,CASSPSDTIYF,TGTGCCAGCTCGCCTTCAGACACCATATATTTT
TRBJ2-3,once,TRBD2,TRBV5-4,CASSVGLADSTDTQYF,TGTGCCAGCAGCGTCGGACTAGCCGATAGCACAGATACGCAGTATTTT
TRBJ2-1,-,-,TRBV4-3,CASSRRPGNPYNEQFF,TGCGCCAGCAGCCGACGCCCAGGGAACCCCTACAATGAGCAGTTCTTC
TRBJ2-5,few,TRBD2,TRBV9,CASSVVPGAGAAGTQYF,TGTGCCAGCAGCGTAGTTCCAGGAGCGGGGGCCGCCGGGACCCAGTACTTC
TRBJ1-4,-,-,TRBV4-2,CASSQDYSRNEKLFF,TGTGCCAGCAGCCAAGATTACAGCCGAAATGAAAAACTGTTTTTT
TRBJ2-1,-,-,TRBV12-5,CASGLFPGRNNEQFF,TGTGCTAGTGGTTTGTTCCCAGGGCGAAACAATGAGCAGTTCTTC
TRBJ2-5,-,-,TRBV5-1,CASSLDGRVVETQYF,TGCGCCAGCAGCTTGGATGGCAGGGTGGTAGAGACCCAGTACTTC